Following are 16 T cell receptor beta chains from one sample sequenced in a study of T cells in Graves' hyperthyroidism and ophthalmopathy. Template material for amplifying TCR beta CDR3 regions consisted of RNA transcripts. The HTBI primer set served for first-round RT-PCR of the TCR CDR3. Each CDR3 protein gets one entry after TCRdb re-called the multiplex PCR reads with MiXCR. The sample has roughly 380,000 distinct CDR3 sequences, roughly 14% seen once; the top ten hold about a fifth. Source material: blood. These receptors all come from a young man with Graves' hyperthyroidism that later progressed to Graves' ophthalmopathy.

A few counts support this clonotype. V gene TRBV5-1 combines with J gene TRBJ1-1; perhaps TRBD1 as D (6 bases). The CDR3 contains 17 residues. Trimming removed 3 bases at V and 3 bases at J, with 21 bases between. Germline CDR1 SGHRS, CDR2 YFSETQ. The CDR3 loop reads CASSSHVGGRGYTEAFF. For the CDR3, the DNA is TGCGCCAGCAGCTCCCACGTCGGGGGGCGGGGGTACACTGAAGCTTTCTTT.

This chain connects TRBV5-4 to TRBJ2-1; no clear D gene. V was shortened by 2 bases and J by 2 bases, with 11 bases between the two germline ends. Germline V gives CDR1 SGHNT, CDR2 YYREEE (reference sequence). This CDR3 has 15 residues. Written as DNA, the CDR3 is TGTGCCAGCAGCTTTTATGGGTATCCCTACAATGAGCAGTTCTTC. It is translated as CASSFYGYPYNEQFF.

This clonotype showed up many times. The chain links TRBV6-5 to TRBJ1-6; a possible D gene is TRBD1 (6 bases). Trimming pared 0 bases from V and 10 bases from J, leaving 16 bases between. Germline V gene data show CDR1 as MNHEY and CDR2 as SVGAGI. The CDR3 length is 16 residues. This chain's CDR3 is CASSYSNGGGGSPLHF. The CDR3 DNA follows: TGTGCCAGCAGTTACTCGAACGGGGGGGGCGGCTCACCCCTCCACTTT.

Turning to this clonotype: This may come from a read error, since a much larger clone is one base off. The J gene is TRBJ2-5, the V gene TRBV3-1, with no clear D. The CDR3 loop spans 13 amino acids. The germline V gene encodes CDR1 LGHDT and CDR2 YNNKEL (reference sequence). The chain's CDR3 is CAGSQDGYETQYF. The CDR3 DNA reads TGTGCCGGCAGCCAAGATGGCTACGAGACCCAGTACTTC.

This clonotype was observed a single time. The genes are TRBV29-1 and TRBJ1-1; maybe TRBD1 (6 bases). The CDR3 loop spans 16 amino acids. CDR1 is SQVTM, CDR2 ANQGSEA, per germline. The V and J ends lost 2 bases and 3 bases respectively, with 19 bases between them. The CDR3 loop is CSVELGGGQGYTEAFF. The CDR3 coding sequence is TGCAGCGTTGAATTGGGTGGGGGTCAGGGGTACACTGAAGCTTTCTTT.

This clonotype was detected ten times or more. J is TRBJ2-1 and V is TRBV5-5; D not certain. CDR1 is SGHKS, CDR2 YYEKEE, per germline (reference sequence). The CDR3 length is 13 residues. Deletions cut 0 bases from V and 7 bases from J, with 8 bases between. Written as DNA, the CDR3 is TGTGCCAGCAGCTTGGGCGACGGGAATGAGCAGTTCTTC. Amino acid sequence: CASSLGDGNEQFF.

This clonotype was counted many times. J is TRBJ2-7 and V is TRBV20-1, with TRBD2 matching 10 bases. V was pared by 6 bases and J by 3 bases, with 5 bases of the junction left unmatched. The CDR3 contains 13 residues. Germline CDR1 reads DFQATT; CDR2 reads SNEGSKA (reference sequence). CDR3 sequence reads: CSAVTSGDYEQYF. The CDR3 region has the DNA TGCAGTGCCGTCACTAGCGGGGACTACGAGCAGTACTTC.

This clonotype was seen at least ten times. J is TRBJ2-5 and V is TRBV5-5; D might be TRBD1 (6 bases). The germline gives CDR1 SGHKS, CDR2 YYEKEE (reference sequence). CDR3 length: 12 amino acids. The V gene lost 9 bases and the J gene lost 5 bases, with 14 bases spanning the gap. CDR3 region: CATNRVGETQYF. CDR3 in DNA: TGTGCCACCAACAGGGTTGGTGAGACCCAGTACTTC.

This clonotype was recorded many times. This chain uses TRBV28 with TRBJ1-5; 9 bases fit TRBD1. Germline CDR1 MDHEN, CDR2 SYDVKM. V shed 7 bases, J shed 6 bases, and the junction held 16 bases outside the gene matches. The CDR3 loop spans 17 amino acids. The CDR3 loop is CASTLWNRGRHRQPQHF. CDR3 nucleotides: TGTGCCAGCACGTTATGGAACAGGGGGCGCCACCGTCAGCCCCAGCATTTT.

This clonotype occurred many times. The chain links TRBV6-2 or TRBV6-3 to TRBJ1-2, with D possibly TRBD1 on 5 matching bases. CDR1 and CDR2 (germline): MNHEY, SVGEGT. CDR3 size: 16 residues. The V end was cut by 4 bases, the J end by 4 bases, with 19 bases between. CDR3 sequence (DNA): TGTGCCAGCAGTTTACGGGGTCGGGGACGACCCTATGGCTACACCTTC. Amino acid sequence: CASSLRGRGRPYGYTF.

CDR3 residues: CASSDFGGYSNQPQHF. CDR3 nucleotides: TGTGCCAGCAGTGATTTTGGGGGGTATAGCAATCAGCCCCAGCATTTT. The chain is built from TRBV2 and TRBJ1-5, with a possible D match to TRBD1 (5 bases). The germline gives CDR1 SNHLY, CDR2 FYNNEI. V was cut by 3 bases and J by 0 bases, with 12 bases left in between. The CDR3 sequence is 16 residues long.

This clonotype was seen at least ten times. The chain uses TRBV6-1 and TRBJ1-5, with D tentatively TRBD1 (6 bases). V gave up 5 bases and J gave up 2 bases, with 13 bases separating them. Germline V lookup: CDR1 MNHNS, CDR2 SASEGT. The CDR3 covers 15 residues. The CDR3 is CASSIQGGGNQPQHF. The CDR3 region has the DNA TGTGCCAGCAGTATACAGGGTGGGGGCAATCAGCCCCAGCATTTT.

This clonotype was observed a few times. The V and J genes are TRBV5-6 and TRBJ1-4; D not resolved. The CDR3 runs 16 residues. Deletions cut 1 base from V and 7 bases from J, with 17 bases between. Looked up from germline, CDR1 is SGHDT and CDR2 is YYEEEE. The CDR3 DNA is TGTGCCAGCAGCTTGTACGAGACCCCCTCGGGTGAAAAACTGTTTTTT. Its translation is CASSLYETPSGEKLFF.

This clonotype was recorded many times. The rearrangement uses TRBV20-1 and TRBJ2-7; TRBD1 is a possible D gene (6 bases). V lost 3 bases and J 0 bases, leaving 9 bases between the germline ends. The CDR3 loop spans 13 amino acids. Per germline, CDR1 DFQATT and CDR2 SNEGSKA (reference sequence). CDR3 region: CSASGDISYEQYF. The CDR3 DNA reads as TGCAGTGCTAGTGGGGACATCTCCTACGAGCAGTACTTC.

This chain's CDR3 is CASSLPGNRYEQYF. The CDR3 DNA sequence: TGTGCCAGCAGCCTGCCGGGGAATCGCTACGAGCAGTACTTC. This chain joins TRBV7-9 and TRBJ2-7, with a weak D call TRBD2 (5 bases). The CDR3 contains 14 residues. Trimming took off 5 bases at V and 3 bases at J, with 14 bases between the two ends. Germline V CDR1 and CDR2: SEHNR, FQNEAQ (reference sequence).

The sample holds many counts of this clonotype. The chain is built from TRBV2 and TRBJ2-7, with TRBD1 as a possible D gene (6 bases). The CDR3 is 12 residues long. Trimming pared 5 bases from V and 6 bases from J, leaving 11 bases between. Germline assignment: CDR1 SNHLY and CDR2 FYNNEI. The CDR3 DNA reads TGTGCCAGCAGTACCACAGGGTCCGAGCAGTACTTC. Amino acid sequence: CASSTTGSEQYF.